This T cell receptor beta chain was retrieved from a study of cytomegalovirus exposure and HLA in healthy donors. This clone was seen only once. In the PCR, 60 Vbeta and 13 Jbeta primers were used. The protocol was immunoSEQ multiplex PCR, while the TCRdb copy is restricted to in-frame clones and leaves out a portion. The table has 95,000 to 150,000 clones, about 73% seen once. The CDR3 contains 13 residues. V lost 3 bases and J lost 6, with 11 bases in between. The V gene's germline CDR1 is LNHDA and CDR2 SQIVND (reference sequence). The TCR comes from a woman aged 40 to 50 in good health and CMV-seropositive. The sequenced sample was PBMCs. The V call is TRBV19, the J call TRBJ1-2; D remains unclear. CDR3 nucleotide sequence: TGTGCCAGTAGTATCGCGGGTTTAGATGGCTACACCTTC. The encoded protein is CASSIAGLDGYTF.